This TCR beta chain was obtained from a study of CD8 T cells in Susac syndrome (dated by TCRdb to the late 2010s). Context from the whole study: Whether CD8+ T cell activation and differentiation in Susac syndrome was antigen driven was tested using repertoire sequencing.

About this clonotype itself: Its antigen is still unknown. No base qualities exist here, and no much larger clone lies one base off it.

RNA was extracted with the RNeasy kit and about 0.5 to 1 ug was reverse transcribed using random hexamers. The immunoSEQ multiplex PCR assay, which covers 54 Vbeta and 13 Jbeta segments, was used to amplify TCR beta CDR3 regions. PCR amplification bias was corrected using a synthetic template baseline for primer optimization and computational correction. The authors' pipeline ran thus. Reads were assigned to V, D and J genes according to IMGT and analyzed in immunoSEQ Analyzer, with only productive sequences retained. To calculate clonality, Shannon entropy was normalized by log2 of the number of productive unique sequences and then subtracted from one. Public and private clones were assessed among the 100 most prevalent clones of each patient and control. Clones were defined as Susac-specific when absent from the healthy and MS cohorts, from about 970 published viral clones and from other ImmuneACCESS disease sequences. In TCRdb, the public reads were trimmed at Q25 with fastp and aligned with MiXCR, with productive beta chains retained. Each entry merges the rows of one CDR3 protein and shows their most common DNA and genes. TCRdb, not the authors, supplied the V and J calls. Present in this sample are 170,000 or so distinct CDR3 sequences, approximately 93% of which were seen just once. Approximately 0.09% of the sample comes from the top ten.

General study outcomes and caveats: The TCR sequencing and HLA analysis was acknowledged to have included a relatively small number of individuals.

Peripheral blood CD8+ and CD4+ T cells from healthy donors, Susac syndrome patients and multiple sclerosis patients were profiled using high-throughput TCR beta sequencing. The multiple sclerosis controls were treatment-naive patients whose relapsing-remitting disease, either stable or active, fulfilled the revised McDonald criteria. Bulk CD8+ and CD4+ T cells were purified by magnetic negative isolation, whereas CD8+ TEMRA cells were enriched by FACS. Blood was drawn into EDTA tubes, processed within 24 hours, and PBMCs were isolated by density gradient centrifugation. PBMCs intended for TCR sequencing were cryopreserved in liquid nitrogen and thawed later in a water bath at 37 degrees C. The sorted or isolated CD4+, CD8+ and CD8+ TEMRA cells reached a purity of at least 90%. This clonotype was obtained from a human donor with multiple sclerosis. Sequenced: CD4+ T cells from PBMCs.

The CDR3 region has the sequence CASSLANSNTEAFF. The DNA is as follows: TGCGCCAGCAGCTTGGCCAACAGCAACACTGAAGCTTTCTTT. The sequence is built from TRBV5-1 and TRBJ1-1; the D segment cannot be called with confidence. CDR1 and CDR2 were assigned from the germline V gene as SGHRS and YFSETQ. The CDR3 contains 14 residues, cysteine and phenylalanine counted. The only DNA kept is the CDR3, 42 bases in frame from the first base. The junction shows trimming of 0 bases on V and 2 bases on J, plus 8 bases between the germline ends. When the CDR3 is completed using the reference TRBV5-1 and TRBJ1-1 genes on either side, the full variable domain is KAGVTQTPRYLIKTRGQQVTLSCSPISGHRSVSWYQQTPGQGLQFLFEYFSETQRNKGNFPGRFSGRQFSNSRSEMNVSTLELGDSALYLCASSLANSNTEAFFGQGTRLTVV.